These 21 T cell receptor beta chains came from one sample sequenced in a study of low-dose radiotherapy and immunotherapy resistance in tumors. Noted time point: after trial treatment. Documented treatment: LDRT plus nivolumab, ipilimumab, low-dose cyclophosphamide and aspirin (RACIN trial). Priming of first-strand cDNA relied on TRAV- and TRBV-specific primers (covering alpha and beta chains). Amplification, which lasted roughly 22 PCR cycles, used a constant-region primer and V-primer adapter to amplify TCRs. TCRdb passed the reads through MiXCR, listing each CDR3 protein once. The sample records fewer than 110,000 distinct CDR3 sequences, around 21% being singletons. The material sequenced was PBMCs, taken after low-dose radiotherapy plus immunotherapy. Receptors were obtained from a male donor with prostate cancer.

The rearrangement links TRBV18 to TRBJ2-7, with 7 nucleotides matching TRBD2. CDR3 length: 14 residues. V dropped 3 bases and J dropped 3; count of bases not matched to a gene: 5. Germline V gives CDR1 KGHSH, CDR2 LQKENI. The CDR3 coding sequence is TGTGCCAGCTCACCCGGGGGAGGGTTCTACGAGCAGTACTTC. This sequence encodes CASSPGGGFYEQYF.

This clonotype has ten or more counts. The V gene is TRBV6-5, the J gene TRBJ1-1, with D tentatively TRBD1 (6 bases). V lost 0 bases and J lost 2, with 13 bases in between. The CDR3 spans 16 residues. CDR1 is MNHEY and CDR2 is SVGAGI in the germline V gene. The CDR3 sequence: CASSYSRAGANTEAFF. The CDR3 DNA is TGTGCCAGCAGTTACTCGAGGGCAGGGGCTAACACTGAAGCTTTCTTT.

This clonotype was seen at least ten times. The rearrangement uses TRBV29-1 and TRBJ1-2; D perhaps matches TRBD1 (5 bases). CDR3 length equals 15 residues. Germline assignment: CDR1 SQVTM and CDR2 ANQGSEA. V was shortened by 8 bases and J by 4 bases, with 23 bases between the two germline ends. The CDR3 DNA reads as TGCAGCACCCAACGTGGATCGGGGGTAGGCTATGGCTACACCTTC. Residues: CSTQRGSGVGYGYTF.

This clonotype showed up many times. The genes are TRBV18 and TRBJ2-7; D gene unclear. Germline V lookup: CDR1 KGHSH, CDR2 LQKENI. The CDR3 is made up of 12 amino acids. The germline V and J ends were trimmed by 5 bases and 4 bases, with 9 bases remaining between them. This CDR3 is CASSYDTYEQYF. In DNA, the CDR3 is TGTGCCAGCTCATATGACACGTACGAGCAGTACTTC.

This clonotype was found many times. The rearrangement uses TRBV5-1 and TRBJ2-3; maybe TRBD2 (5 bases). This CDR3 contains 16 residues. V lost 2 bases and J lost 6, with 19 bases in between. Germline CDR1 reads SGHRS; CDR2 reads YFSETQ. This CDR3 reads CASSLMGSSSRDTQYF. As DNA, the CDR3 is TGCGCCAGCAGCTTAATGGGGAGTTCGAGTCGGGATACGCAGTATTTT.

The chain employs TRBV10-3 and TRBJ2-3; tentatively, D is TRBD1 (6 bases). Trimming took off 0 bases at V and 4 bases at J, with 14 bases between the two ends. The CDR3 has 16 amino acids. Germline CDR1 is ENHRY and CDR2 is SYGVKD. The CDR3 spells CAISESPGEHADTQYF. The CDR3 DNA reads TGTGCCATCAGTGAGTCTCCAGGGGAGCATGCAGATACGCAGTATTTT.

This clonotype came up many times. This chain links TRBV21-1 with TRBJ2-3; TRBD1, the D gene given by the table, was not confirmed from the DNA. TRBV21-1 represents a pseudogene. The CDR3 consists of 16 residues. The CDR3: CASSTTGVGATDTQYF. The CDR3 bases are TGTGCCAGCAGCACGACAGGGGTCGGAGCCACAGATACGCAGTATTTT.

In its sample, this clonotype was seen many times. The rearrangement links TRBV29-1 to TRBJ2-7; possible D gene TRBD2, 5 bases. The CDR3 length is 12 residues. V lost 4 bases and J lost 3, with 10 bases in between. The germline V gene has CDR1 SQVTM and CDR2 ANQGSEA. The CDR3 sequence: CSVVAGDYEQYF. For the CDR3, the DNA is TGCAGCGTTGTGGCCGGGGACTACGAGCAGTACTTC.

This clonotype was detected ten times or more. V gene TRBV5-1 combines with J gene TRBJ2-3; D is unresolved. Trimming took off 4 bases at V and 2 bases at J, with 8 bases between the two ends. Germline-derived CDR1 and CDR2 are SGHRS and YFSETQ. The CDR3 totals 13 residues. The CDR3 DNA is TGCGCCAGCAGCGAGCAGACCACAGATACGCAGTATTTT. Amino acid sequence: CASSEQTTDTQYF. Based on the CDR3 plus reference TRBV5-1 and TRBJ2-3, the full variable domain is KAGVTQTPRYLIKTRGQQVTLSCSPISGHRSVSWYQQTPGQGLQFLFEYFSETQRNKGNFPGRFSGRQFSNSRSEMNVSTLELGDSALYLCASSEQTTDTQYFGPGTRLTVL.

This clonotype was seen many times. The chain joins TRBV10-2 to TRBJ2-7, with D perhaps TRBD1 (7 bases). V lost 3 bases, J lost 0 bases, and 12 bases lay in between. The CDR3 runs to 15 residues. Germline V gene lookup returns CDR1 WSHSY and CDR2 SAAADI. The DNA of the CDR3 is TGCGCCAGCAGTGAACCAGGGGGGAGCTCCTACGAGCAGTACTTC. Protein product: CASSEPGGSSYEQYF.

This clonotype has just a few counts. V usage is TRBV19 and J usage is TRBJ1-5; D might be TRBD1 (5 bases). The V end was cut by 9 bases, the J end by 5 bases, with 14 bases between. The germline gives CDR1 LNHDA, CDR2 SQIVND (reference sequence). The CDR3 totals 13 residues. The CDR3 protein is CASSRLGDQPQHF. The CDR3 DNA reads TGTGCCAGCTCTCGGCTAGGGGATCAGCCCCAGCATTTT.

This clonotype has ten or more counts. V and J are TRBV11-2 and TRBJ2-3; possible D gene TRBD1, 6 bases. The CDR3 has 15 residues. CDR1 and CDR2 from the germline V gene are SGHAT and FQNNGV. V was clipped by 4 bases and J by 2 bases, with 13 bases between them. CDR3 residues: CASSYTGPSTDTQYF. The CDR3 bases are TGTGCCAGCAGCTATACAGGGCCCTCCACAGATACGCAGTATTTT.

This clonotype was counted ten times or more. The chain combines TRBV11-2 with TRBJ1-6; perhaps TRBD1 as D (6 bases). Between the trimmed V and J ends, which lost 3 bases and 6 bases, there was a span of 9 bases. This CDR3 comprises 14 residues. Looked up from germline, CDR1 is SGHAT and CDR2 is FQNNGV. DNA for the CDR3: TGTGCCAGCAGCTTCGGACAGACTAATTCACCCCTCCACTTT. Residues: CASSFGQTNSPLHF.

CDR3 loop: CASSRQGNYEQYF. The CDR3 DNA is TGTGCCAGCAGCAGGCAGGGGAACTACGAGCAGTACTTC. The chain is built from TRBV25-1 and TRBJ2-7, with D possibly matching TRBD1 (6 bases). The CDR3 is 13 amino acids. From germline, CDR1 is MGHDK and CDR2 SYGVNS. The V end was cut by 6 bases, the J end by 3 bases, with 12 bases between.

This clonotype has at least ten counts. One end of the junction is discordant with germline, which a read error may explain. The chain has TRBV11-2 and TRBJ1-1; D unclear. Germline assignment: CDR1 SGHAT and CDR2 FQNNGV. The CDR3 has 15 residues. CDR3 sequence: CASTLKAEGNTEAFF. CDR3 sequence (DNA): TGTGCCAGCACCTTAAAGGCGGAGGGGAACACTGAAGCTTTCTTT.

Many counts were recorded for this clonotype. The chain is built from TRBV4-1 and TRBJ2-2; D may be TRBD1 (6 bases). Looked up from germline, CDR1 is MGHRA and CDR2 is YSYEKL. The V end was cut by 1 base, the J end by 5 bases, with 8 bases between. The CDR3 sequence is 14 residues long. The DNA of the CDR3 is TGCGCCAGCAGCCAAGCTAGGGGGACCGGGGAGCTGTTTTTT. Its translation: CASSQARGTGELFF.

As regards this clonotype: One base separates it from a far larger clone, so it is likely a read error. V gene TRBV18 combines with J gene TRBJ2-1; 10 bases fit TRBD2. This CDR3 has 13 amino acids. V shed 8 bases, J shed 7 bases, and the junction held 5 bases outside the gene matches. Germline V gene lookup returns CDR1 KGHSH and CDR2 LQKENI. CDR3 protein: CASSRGLANEQFF. The CDR3 DNA reads TGTGCCAGCAGCCGGGGACTAGCGAATGAGCAGTTCTTC.

This clonotype appeared many times. This chain links TRBV20-1 with TRBJ2-5; TRBD2 agrees at 14 bases. Germline V gene data show CDR1 as DFQATT and CDR2 as SNEGSKA (reference sequence). Trimming at V came to 3 bases and at J to 3 bases, leaving 0 bases not matched to a gene. CDR3 length: 14 residues. The CDR3: CSARTSGREETQYF. DNA for the CDR3: TGCAGTGCTAGGACTAGCGGGAGGGAAGAGACCCAGTACTTC.

This clonotype was counted many times. V and J are TRBV6-1 and TRBJ2-2; possible D gene TRBD2, 8 bases. V was shortened by 5 bases and J by 6 bases, with 22 bases between the two germline ends. In germline, CDR1 is MNHNS, CDR2 SASEGT. The CDR3 extends over 17 amino acids. Here the CDR3 DNA reads TGTGCCAGCAGTTACGGGGGGGGGACAGTCTCCCCCGGGGAGCTGTTTTTT. It translates to CASSYGGGTVSPGELFF.

This clonotype was seen many times. In DNA form, the CDR3 reads TGTGCCAGCAAATTGTCTAGCGGTGATACGCAGTATTTT. This sequence encodes CASKLSSGDTQYF. The rearrangement joins TRBV25-1 to TRBJ2-3; 7 bases fit TRBD2. CDR1 is MGHDK, CDR2 SYGVNS, per germline. Trimming at V came to 7 bases and at J to 6 bases, leaving 7 bases not matched to a gene. This CDR3 spans 13 amino acids.

A remark on this clonotype: It is likely a read error: a sequence one base away is far more abundant. V gene TRBV7-6 combines with J gene TRBJ2-7; no clear D gene. Germline lookup yields CDR1 SGHVS and CDR2 FNYEAQ. The V gene lost 5 bases and the J gene lost 7 bases, with 12 bases spanning the gap. There are 12 residues in the CDR3. The CDR3 sequence is CASSPLSGEQYF. In DNA form, the CDR3 reads TGTGCCAGCAGCCCCCTCAGTGGGGAGCAGTACTTC.